Sequencing of this T cell receptor beta chain was carried out in a study of cytomegalovirus exposure and HLA in healthy donors. As for the study in general: The same platform as the 500 to 700 first-cohort repertoires was used for the 90 to 150 validation repertoires, a later analysis reported. Regarding the study as a whole: The finding came from a later analysis; first-cohort TCR clusters tended to co-occur in the 95 to 150 validation repertoires.

About this clone itself: Antigen unknown.

Data came from immunoSEQ multiplex PCR; TCRdb stores just in-frame clones and leaves some out. The sample has some 200,000 clones, under 95% seen once. Sequencing was performed on PBMCs. This TCR was sampled from a woman between 18 and 29 years old in good health and CMV-seronegative.

As DNA, the CDR3 is TGTGCCAGCAGCTTAGGAGGTGGCGGGGGCAGCACAGATACGCAGTATTTT. It encodes CASSLGGGGGSTDTQYF. The chain employs TRBV11-3 and TRBJ2-3; maybe TRBD2 (7 bases). From germline, CDR1 is SGHNT and CDR2 YENEEA. This CDR3 spans 17 amino acids. V gave up 1 base and J gave up 0 bases, with 14 bases separating them. The full variable domain, rest sourced from reference TRBV11-3 and TRBJ2-3, is EAGVVQSPRYKIIEKKQPVAFWCNPISGHNTLYWYLQNLGQGPELLIRYENEEAVDDSQLPKDRFSAERLKGVDSTLKIQPAELGDSAVYLCASSLGGGGGSTDTQYFGPGTRLTVL.